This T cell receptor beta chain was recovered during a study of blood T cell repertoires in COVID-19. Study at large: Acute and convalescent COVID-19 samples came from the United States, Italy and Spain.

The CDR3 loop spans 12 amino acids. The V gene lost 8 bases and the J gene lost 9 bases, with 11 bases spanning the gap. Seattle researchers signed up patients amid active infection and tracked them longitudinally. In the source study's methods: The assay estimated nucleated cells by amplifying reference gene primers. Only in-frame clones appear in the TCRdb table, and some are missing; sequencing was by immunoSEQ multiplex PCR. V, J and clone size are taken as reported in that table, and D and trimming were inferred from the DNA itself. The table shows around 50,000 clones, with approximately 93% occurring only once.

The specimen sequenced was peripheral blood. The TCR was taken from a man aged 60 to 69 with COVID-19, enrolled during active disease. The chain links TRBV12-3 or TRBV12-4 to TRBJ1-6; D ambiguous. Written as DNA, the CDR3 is TGTGCCAGCCGCTCGACTAGTTCACCCCTCCACTTT. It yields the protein CASRSTSSPLHF.